The source of this T cell receptor beta chain is a study of a mutant IDH1 vaccine in newly diagnosed glioma. V dropped 7 bases and J dropped 3 bases, with 10 bases sitting between them. Germline values: CDR1 LGHNT, CDR2 FRNRAP. The CDR3 extends over 13 amino acids. TCRdb keeps only in-frame clones here, not all; method: immunoSEQ multiplex PCR. The table lists 60,000 to 75,000 clones, about four fifths of them singletons. Time point described: baseline, week 1 (first vaccination visit). Treatment indicated: pre-vaccination baseline after standard-of-care therapy. The sequencing here drew on peripheral blood mononuclear cells (PBMCs), taken from a glioma patient treated with radiotherapy, temozolomide or both. The chain links TRBV12-5 to TRBJ2-1, with D hard to call. This sequence was found in a young woman with glioma. Some clones in this sample may be carry-over from other donors' samples. The CDR3 protein is CASAFDDYNEQFF. DNA for the CDR3: TGTGCTAGTGCGTTCGACGACTACAATGAGCAGTTCTTC.